The clone carrying this T cell receptor (beta chain) showed up just once. The method was immunoSEQ multiplex PCR; TCRdb's version includes in-frame clones alone and lacks a portion of them. The sample lists over 150,000 clones, approximately 90% occurring once. The data stem from a study of blood T cell repertoires in COVID-19. Study-wide context: The United States, Italy and Spain were the sources of the acute and convalescent COVID-19 samples.

Germline CDR1 is SGHTA and CDR2 is FQGTGA. The CDR3 spans 19 residues. The ends lost 2 bases at V and 0 bases at J; junction bases unmatched: 12. This clonotype was sampled from a man aged 25-45 years with acute or convalescent COVID-19. What was sequenced was peripheral blood. The chain is built from TRBV7-3 and TRBJ2-1; TRBD2 matches at 8 bases. The CDR3 here is CASSLGPSGGPSSYNEQFF. As DNA, the CDR3 is TGTGCCAGCAGCTTAGGTCCCAGCGGGGGACCTAGCTCCTACAATGAGCAGTTCTTC.